This entry lists 20 T cell receptor beta chains sequenced from one sample in a study of blood T cell repertoires in COVID-19. Sequencing was performed with immunoSEQ multiplex PCR; in TCRdb, only in-frame clones are kept and a portion is missing. The sample shows hundreds of thousands of clones, around nine tenths of them seen only once. What was sequenced was peripheral blood. The origin of the receptors is a man aged 65-85 years with acute or convalescent COVID-19.

V gene TRBV28 combines with J gene TRBJ2-3, with 9 nucleotides matching TRBD2. Germline CDR1 MDHEN, CDR2 SYDVKM. Germline trimming cut 6 bases from V and 4 bases from J; bases unmatched to any gene: 8. This CDR3 is built from 15 residues. As DNA, the CDR3 is TGTGCCAGCAGCAAACCGCGGGGGGGCCCAGATACGCAGTATTTT. It encodes CASSKPRGGPDTQYF.

The V call is TRBV5-6, the J call TRBJ2-1, with D possibly matching TRBD1 (5 bases). Trimming took off 4 bases at V and 9 bases at J, with 20 bases between the two ends. Looked up from germline, CDR1 is SGHDT and CDR2 is YYEEEE. CDR3 length: 15 amino acids. CDR3 DNA: TGTGCCAGCAGCCGTCAGGGCATCCCCTCTGGTGAGCAGTTCTTC. Translated, it gives CASSRQGIPSGEQFF.

CDR3 DNA: TGTGCCTGGAACCGGGACAGGGATGAAAAACTGTTTTTT. Translated: CAWNRDRDEKLFF. The rearrangement uses TRBV30 and TRBJ1-4; 9 nucleotides agree with TRBD1. CDR1 is GTSNPN and CDR2 is SVGIG in the germline V gene (reference sequence). CDR3 size: 13 residues. J was trimmed by 6 bases and V by 4 bases; bases with no gene match: 3.

The CDR3 region has the DNA TGTGCCACCAGCCGCGGACAGGGGAACACTGAAGCTTTCTTT. Encoded protein: CATSRGQGNTEAFF. This chain links TRBV15 with TRBJ1-1; the match to TRBD1 covers 8 bases. The V gene end was trimmed by 5 bases and the J gene end by 1 base; junction bases not matched to a gene: 3. This CDR3 is 14 amino acids long. Germline values: CDR1 LNHNV, CDR2 YYDKDF (reference sequence).

This chain joins TRBV28 and TRBJ1-2; D possibly corresponds to TRBD1 (5 bases). V lost 2 bases and J 4 bases, leaving 11 bases between the germline ends. CDR1 and CDR2 (germline): MDHEN, SYDVKM. There are 14 residues in the CDR3. CDR3 amino acids: CASSLGAGLYGYTF. The CDR3 nucleotides read TGTGCCAGCAGTTTAGGAGCAGGGCTCTATGGCTACACCTTC.

V gene TRBV5-1 combines with J gene TRBJ1-3, with a weak D call TRBD1 (5 bases). V was trimmed by 4 bases and J by 0 bases, leaving 8 bases between them. This CDR3 comprises 14 residues. Germline-derived CDR1 and CDR2 are SGHRS and YFSETQ. CDR3 DNA: TGCGCCAGCAGCCTGGACACCTCTGGAAACACCATATATTTT. It is translated as CASSLDTSGNTIYF.

The rearrangement uses TRBV9 and TRBJ2-3; D remains unclear. V dropped 4 bases and J dropped 4 bases, with 13 bases sitting between them. Germline CDR1 is SGDLS and CDR2 is YYNGEE. This CDR3 region has 14 residues. CDR3 in amino acids: CASSPRQAPDTQYF. CDR3 in DNA: TGTGCCAGCAGCCCCCGGCAGGCCCCAGATACGCAGTATTTT.

The chain combines TRBV12-3 or TRBV12-4 with TRBJ2-1; 9 bases line up with TRBD2. V lost 3 bases, J lost 15 bases, and 6 bases stayed unmatched. This CDR3 comprises 12 residues. CDR3 sequence: CASSFLAGDAFF. The CDR3 DNA follows: TGTGCCAGCAGTTTCTTAGCGGGGGATGCGTTCTTC.

The rearrangement links TRBV5-6 to TRBJ2-5; D possibly corresponds to TRBD2 (7 bases). V shed 8 bases and J shed 4 bases, with 15 bases lying between them. Germline CDR1 is SGHDT and CDR2 is YYEEEE. This CDR3 contains 13 residues. Here the CDR3 DNA reads TGTGCCAGTGTTGAGGGGGGGAGAGAGACCCAGTACTTC. Protein: CASVEGGRETQYF.

The chain recombines TRBV4-1 with TRBJ2-3; D is possibly TRBD2 (6 bases). The CDR3 spans 18 residues. Trimming took off 2 bases at V and 0 bases at J, with 18 bases between the two ends. CDR1 and CDR2 from the germline V gene are MGHRA and YSYEKL. The CDR3 nucleotides read TGCGCCAGCAGCCAATTTACTGACGCCGGGGGAAGCACAGATACGCAGTATTTT. Protein sequence: CASSQFTDAGGSTDTQYF.

This clone has a single count. This rearrangement joins TRBV19 to TRBJ2-1, with 10 bases aligning to TRBD2. The CDR3 is 15 residues long. Germline V gene sequence: CDR1 LNHDA, CDR2 SQIVND (reference sequence). Trimming removed 1 base from V and 9 bases from J; junction bases left unmatched: 6. CDR3 bases: TGTGCCAGTAGTATAGTGATCCTAGCGGGAGTTGAGCAGTTCTTC. Residues: CASSIVILAGVEQFF.

This chain uses TRBV11-3 with TRBJ2-5; D uncertain. CDR3 length: 13 residues. V was shortened by 5 bases and J by 0 bases, with 7 bases between the two germline ends. Germline V CDR1 and CDR2: SGHNT, YENEEA. CDR3 coding DNA: TGTGCCAGCAGCCTCCGGTACCAAGAGACCCAGTACTTC. Its protein is CASSLRYQETQYF.

The chain combines TRBV5-6 with TRBJ2-7; 8 bases align to TRBD1. Germline CDR1 and CDR2: SGHDT and YYEEEE. CDR3 length equals 13 residues. V lost 4 bases to trimming and J lost 6 bases; unmatched junction nucleotides: 6. The CDR3, as DNA: TGTGCCAGCAGCCGACAGGGGTCTGGCGAGCAGTACTTC. This gives the protein CASSRQGSGEQYF.

This chain joins TRBV10-3 and TRBJ1-2; 11 bases are a match to TRBD1. Germline assignment: CDR1 ENHRY and CDR2 SYGVKD. Losses at the gene ends were 5 bases for V and 6 bases for J; bases not matched to a gene: 8. CDR3 length equals 15 residues. The CDR3 sequence: CAISSDRGLGDGYTF. CDR3 in DNA: TGTGCCATCAGTTCGGACAGGGGGCTTGGTGATGGCTACACCTTC.

The V call is TRBV5-5, the J call TRBJ2-1; 8 bases line up with TRBD1. The germline CDR1 and CDR2 sequences are SGHKS and YYEKEE (reference sequence). The CDR3 runs to 17 residues. V gave up 4 bases and J gave up 5 bases; unmatched junction bases: 14. The CDR3 bases are TGTGCCAGCAGCCCAAAATGGGACAGGCAGTACAACAATGAGCAGTTCTTC. This sequence encodes CASSPKWDRQYNNEQFF.

The chain carries TRBV28 and TRBJ1-2, with a possible D match to TRBD1 (5 bases). The V end lost 5 bases, the J end lost 5 bases, and 15 bases lay between the germline ends. Germline assignment: CDR1 MDHEN and CDR2 SYDVKM. This CDR3 has 14 amino acids. This CDR3 is CASSGGGATYGYTF. The CDR3 region has the DNA TGTGCCAGCAGTGGAGGCGGGGCCACATATGGCTACACCTTC.

The rearrangement links TRBV5-5 to TRBJ1-6; possibly TRBD1 for D (5 bases). From germline, CDR1 is SGHKS and CDR2 YYEKEE (reference sequence). The CDR3 runs 16 residues. Trimming stripped 0 bases from V and 1 base from J, with 8 bases between. CDR3 residues: CASSLVTASYNSPLHF. CDR3 nucleotides: TGTGCCAGCAGCTTGGTGACAGCGTCCTATAATTCACCCCTCCACTTT.

This chain uses TRBV28 with TRBJ1-3, with D tentatively TRBD1 (5 bases). The CDR3 runs 14 residues. Trimming took off 5 bases at V and 4 bases at J, with 12 bases between the two ends. Germline lookup yields CDR1 MDHEN and CDR2 SYDVKM. CDR3 region: CASSTAGLGNTIYF. The CDR3 DNA sequence: TGTGCCAGCAGTACTGCAGGGCTCGGAAACACCATATATTTT. The complete variable domain, with remaining parts taken from reference TRBV28 and TRBJ1-3, reads DVKVTQSSRYLVKRTGEKVFLECVQDMDHENMFWYRQDPGLGLRLIYFSYDVKMKEKGDIPEGYSVSREKKERFSLILESASTNQTSMYLCASSTAGLGNTIYFGEGSWLTVV.

This clone was detected only a few times. This sequence joins TRBV6-1 and TRBJ1-5; 11 bases are shared with TRBD1. CDR3 length: 17 amino acids. V dropped 0 bases and J dropped 4; count of bases not matched to a gene: 5. Germline CDR1 reads MNHNS; CDR2 reads SASEGT. The CDR3, as DNA: TGTGCCAGCAGTGAAGCGGGGACAGGGGGGAGTAATCAGCCCCAGCATTTT. It is translated as CASSEAGTGGSNQPQHF.

The table lists this clone with a few counts. The V gene is TRBV28, the J gene TRBJ2-7; perhaps TRBD2 as D (5 bases). V was clipped by 3 bases and J by 6 bases, with 18 bases between them. The CDR3 is 15 amino acids. Germline V CDR1 and CDR2: MDHEN, SYDVKM. This CDR3 is CASSFNSGRSSEQYF. Here the CDR3 DNA reads TGTGCCAGCAGTTTCAACAGCGGACGTTCGAGCGAGCAGTACTTC. Based on the CDR3 plus reference TRBV28 and TRBJ2-7, the full variable domain is DVKVTQSSRYLVKRTGEKVFLECVQDMDHENMFWYRQDPGLGLRLIYFSYDVKMKEKGDIPEGYSVSREKKERFSLILESASTNQTSMYLCASSFNSGRSSEQYFGPGTRLTVT.